Below are 4 T cell receptor beta chains sequenced from a single sample in a study of shared clonotypes between healthy human individuals. Naive-designated CD8 cells lacked CD45RO, were positively enriched for CCR7, and omitted terminally differentiated effector memory CD45RA+ cells. Clones were sequenced by immunoSEQ multiplex PCR, and TCRdb holds only the in-frame ones, with some missing. The sample includes roughly 2.1 million clones, under 95% seen only once; the top ten take 1.5% to 2%. The sequencing input was naive CD8+ T cells from PBMCs. These receptors were obtained from a young man in good health. Some clones in this sample may be carry-over from other donors' samples.

This chain links TRBV13 with TRBJ2-1, with 7 positions matching TRBD2. The CDR3 spans 14 residues. The germline V gene encodes CDR1 PRHDT and CDR2 FYEKMQ (reference sequence). Unmatched junction bases numbered 10, after V lost 4 bases and J lost 10 bases. CDR3 sequence reads: CASSSQTTSVEQFF. The CDR3 coding sequence is TGTGCCAGCAGCTCTCAAACAACTAGCGTCGAGCAGTTCTTC.

The chain carries TRBV7-9 and TRBJ2-1; 8 nucleotides agree with TRBD2. This CDR3 has 16 amino acids. V gave up 1 base and J gave up 7 bases; unmatched junction bases: 9. The germline gives CDR1 SEHNR, CDR2 FQNEAQ (reference sequence). The CDR3 is CASSLGRAGVENEQFF. CDR3 nucleotide sequence: TGTGCCAGCAGCTTAGGTCGAGCGGGAGTAGAGAATGAGCAGTTCTTC.

The chain recombines TRBV7-8 with TRBJ1-5; D uncertain. This CDR3 has 14 residues. Germline values: CDR1 SGHVS, CDR2 FQNEAQ. Trimming pared 3 bases from V and 5 bases from J, leaving 11 bases between. CDR3 sequence reads: CASSFYRGDQPQHF. The DNA for the CDR3 is TGTGCCAGCAGCTTTTATCGCGGTGATCAGCCCCAGCATTTT.

This clone was seen once. The chain uses TRBV25-1 and TRBJ2-2; maybe TRBD1 (6 bases). V gave up 3 bases and J gave up 2 bases, with 16 bases separating them. This CDR3 is 17 amino acids long. Germline V gene data show CDR1 as MGHDK and CDR2 as SYGVNS. The CDR3 here is CASSDRWLGANTGELFF. The CDR3 DNA reads as TGTGCCAGCAGTGATCGGTGGTTGGGGGCTAACACCGGGGAGCTGTTTTTT. The variable domain in full, with the rest retrieved from reference TRBV25-1 and TRBJ2-2, is EADIYQTPRYLVIGTGKKITLECSQTMGHDKMYWYQQDPGMELHLIHYSYGVNSTEKGDLSSESTVSRIRTEHFPLTLESARPSHTSQYLCASSDRWLGANTGELFFGEGSRLTVL.